These 21 T cell receptor beta chains originate from one sample sequenced in a study of PD-1 blockade in classical Hodgkin lymphoma. Only in-frame clones appear in the TCRdb table, and some are missing; sequencing was by immunoSEQ multiplex PCR. This table has 75,000 to 100,000 clones, around four fifths appearing once. All the patients suffered relapse after autologous stem cell transplantation, and brentuximab vedotin exposure differed. Here the sequenced sample was peripheral blood mononuclear cells (PBMCs), taken at baseline. Receptors were obtained from a human donor with classical Hodgkin lymphoma.

The chain recombines TRBV2 with TRBJ1-2; no clear D gene. The germline gives CDR1 SNHLY, CDR2 FYNNEI. The CDR3 sequence is 13 residues long. Trimming pared 4 bases from V and 1 base from J, leaving 7 bases between. The CDR3 protein is CASSGSYNYGYTF. Written as DNA, the CDR3 is TGTGCCAGCAGTGGGTCATATAACTATGGCTACACCTTC.

The gene calls are TRBV5-6 and TRBJ1-3, with 7 bases identical to TRBD1. There are 13 residues in the CDR3. Germline CDR1 and CDR2: SGHDT and YYEEEE. Losses at the gene ends were 4 bases for V and 7 bases for J; bases not matched to a gene: 5. CDR3 region: CASSVTGLNTIYF. As DNA, the CDR3 is TGTGCCAGCAGCGTGACAGGGCTCAACACCATATATTTT.

The rearrangement uses TRBV7-2 and TRBJ2-7; 10 bases agree with TRBD2. Germline CDR1 reads SGHTA; CDR2 reads FQGNSA. With 7 bases clipped from V and 0 bases from J, the junction kept 6 bases outside the gene matches. The CDR3 length is 15 residues. CDR3 loop: CASTPSGSHSYEQYF. The CDR3 DNA reads as TGTGCCAGCACCCCTAGCGGGAGCCACTCCTACGAGCAGTACTTC.

The gene calls are TRBV7-3 and TRBJ2-7; D unclear. V lost 0 bases, J lost 0 bases, and 6 bases lay in between. The CDR3 is made up of 14 amino acids. CDR1 SGHTA and CDR2 FQGTGA come from the germline V gene. CDR3 DNA: TGTGCCAGCAGCTTAACGGCCGGCTCCTACGAGCAGTACTTC. Translating gives CASSLTAGSYEQYF.

Points on this clone: Within the sample, other DNA sequences also encode this same CDR3. The gene calls are TRBV18 and TRBJ1-5; D remains unclear. CDR3 length equals 12 residues. Germline values: CDR1 KGHSH, CDR2 LQKENI. Between the trimmed V and J ends, which lost 0 bases and 7 bases, there was a span of 4 bases. The CDR3 loop reads CASSPPGQPQHF. CDR3 DNA: TGTGCCAGCTCACCACCCGGGCAGCCCCAGCATTTT.

The chain links TRBV28 to TRBJ2-2; D is unclear. V lost 3 bases to trimming and J lost 2 bases, with 10 bases between them. Germline V lookup: CDR1 MDHEN, CDR2 SYDVKM. The CDR3 totals 15 residues. CDR3 DNA: TGTGCCAGCAGTTTGCTGGGCCTTAACACCGGGGAGCTGTTTTTT. As protein: CASSLLGLNTGELFF.

The chain joins TRBV28 to TRBJ1-1, with D possibly matching TRBD1 (5 bases). This CDR3 is 13 amino acids long. Germline CDR1 and CDR2: MDHEN and SYDVKM. The CDR3 loop reads CGSVGDTNTEAFF. CDR3 in DNA: TGTGGATCGGTGGGGGATACGAACACTGAAGCTTTCTTT.

The rearrangement joins TRBV7-9 to TRBJ2-5; D not resolved. The CDR3 runs to 11 residues. Looked up from germline, CDR1 is SEHNR and CDR2 is FQNEAQ (reference sequence). Trimming cost V 3 bases and J 5 bases, with 4 bases left between them. CDR3 bases: TGTGCCAGCAGCTTCGCGGAGACCCAGTACTTC. Amino acid sequence: CASSFAETQYF.

There are a few counts of this clone. The rearrangement joins TRBV19 to TRBJ2-5, with 7 bases that match TRBD2. CDR1 and CDR2 (germline): LNHDA, SQIVND (reference sequence). CDR3 length: 14 residues. V was pared by 7 bases and J by 1 base, with 6 bases of the junction left unmatched. Here the CDR3 reads CASNSGTIQETQYF. The CDR3, as DNA: TGTGCCAGTAACTCCGGGACTATCCAAGAGACCCAGTACTTC.

The chain has TRBV19 and TRBJ1-6; 8 bases map to TRBD1. V was pared by 6 bases and J by 7 bases, with 11 bases of the junction left unmatched. CDR1 LNHDA and CDR2 SQIVND come from the germline V gene (reference sequence). The length of the CDR3 is 16 residues. The CDR3 spells CASRQDRGVQNSPLHF. For the CDR3, the DNA is TGTGCCAGTAGGCAAGACAGGGGCGTGCAGAATTCACCCCTCCACTTT.

This clone was seen only once. The chain uses TRBV5-1 and TRBJ2-7; the match to TRBD1 covers 8 bases. The CDR3 consists of 14 residues. V lost 1 base and J lost 7; bases outside the gene matches: 7. CDR1 is SGHRS, CDR2 YFSETQ, per germline. CDR3 protein: CASSLTGGSLEQYF. CDR3 nucleotides: TGCGCCAGCAGCTTGACAGGGGGATCCTTGGAGCAGTACTTC.

This clone was counted a single time. The rearrangement links TRBV30 to TRBJ2-1; 11 bases fit TRBD2. Germline CDR1 and CDR2: GTSNPN and SVGIG (reference sequence). V trimming: 5 bases; J trimming: 4 bases; junction bases outside the gene matches: 7. CDR3 size: 15 residues. The CDR3 region is CAWAPGLAVYNEQFF. In nucleotides, the CDR3 is TGTGCCTGGGCCCCGGGACTAGCGGTTTACAATGAGCAGTTCTTC.

The chain joins TRBV5-1 to TRBJ1-2; maybe TRBD1 (5 bases). Germline loops: CDR1 SGHRS, CDR2 YFSETQ. CDR3 length: 14 amino acids. Trimming stripped 0 bases from V and 4 bases from J, with 10 bases between. CDR3 loop: CASSLDEGSYGYTF. DNA of the CDR3: TGCGCCAGCAGCTTGGATGAGGGGTCCTATGGCTACACCTTC. The full variable domain, its missing parts supplied by reference TRBV5-1 and TRBJ1-2, is KAGVTQTPRYLIKTRGQQVTLSCSPISGHRSVSWYQQTPGQGLQFLFEYFSETQRNKGNFPGRFSGRQFSNSRSEMNVSTLELGDSALYLCASSLDEGSYGYTFGSGTRLTVV.

This clone has a single count. This chain connects TRBV6-5 to TRBJ2-7, with TRBD2 matching over 8 bases. The V gene end was trimmed by 6 bases and the J gene end by 0 bases; junction bases not matched to a gene: 7. The CDR3 extends over 15 amino acids. Germline CDR1 MNHEY, CDR2 SVGAGI. The CDR3 sequence is CASRSLGTSSYEQYF. In DNA, the CDR3 is TGTGCCAGCAGATCACTCGGGACTAGCTCCTACGAGCAGTACTTC.

This chain uses TRBV27 with TRBJ2-7; 10 bases map to TRBD2. The CDR3 is 15 amino acids. Germline CDR1 is MNHEY and CDR2 is SMNVEV (reference sequence). V was clipped by 5 bases and J by 4 bases; unmatched bases: 8. CDR3 nucleotide sequence: TGTGCCAGCAGTCCAAGACTAGCGGGCCCTTACGAGCAGTACTTC. As protein: CASSPRLAGPYEQYF.

This rearrangement joins TRBV19 to TRBJ2-7; possible D gene TRBD1, 5 bases. This CDR3 is built from 12 residues. With 5 bases removed from V and 3 bases from J, the gap between germline ends came to 8 bases. Germline CDR1 and CDR2: LNHDA and SQIVND (reference sequence). CDR3 sequence: CASSEGDYEQYF. The CDR3 nucleotides are TGTGCCAGTAGTGAAGGGGACTACGAGCAGTACTTC.

V gene TRBV7-3 combines with J gene TRBJ2-2, with unresolved D. The CDR3 length is 14 residues. From germline, CDR1 is SGHTA and CDR2 FQGTGA. Trimming pared 2 bases from V and 4 bases from J, leaving 8 bases between. The CDR3 region is CASSLYGSTGELFF. The CDR3 bases are TGTGCCAGCAGCTTATACGGCAGCACCGGGGAGCTGTTTTTT. The whole variable domain, filled in from reference TRBV7-3 and TRBJ2-2, reads GAGVSQTPSNKVTEKGKYVELRCDPISGHTALYWYRQSLGQGPEFLIYFQGTGAADDSGLPNDRFFAVRPEGSVSTLKIQRTERGDSAVYLCASSLYGSTGELFFGEGSRLTVL.

V gene TRBV28 combines with J gene TRBJ1-2, with D hard to call. The V end lost 5 bases, the J end lost 4 bases, and 14 bases lay between the germline ends. In germline, CDR1 is MDHEN, CDR2 SYDVKM. The length of the CDR3 is 14 residues. CDR3 in amino acids: CASSPSWAPYGYTF. In DNA, the CDR3 is TGTGCCAGCAGTCCGTCGTGGGCACCCTATGGCTACACCTTC.

A few counts support this clone. This sequence joins TRBV7-6 and TRBJ2-3, with TRBD2 matching 7 bases. Looked up from germline, CDR1 is SGHVS and CDR2 is FNYEAQ. The V segment lost 5 bases and the J segment 2 bases; nucleotides outside the gene matches: 10. There are 16 residues in the CDR3. CDR3 protein: CASSARESGATDTQYF. CDR3 nucleotides: TGTGCCAGCAGCGCCCGGGAAAGCGGGGCCACAGATACGCAGTATTTT.

V and J are TRBV6-1 and TRBJ2-5, with 8 bases aligning to TRBD2. J lost 8 bases, V lost 4 bases, and 9 bases had no gene match. The CDR3 sequence is 14 residues long. Per the germline V gene, CDR1 is MNHNS and CDR2 is SASEGT. The DNA of the CDR3 is TGTGCCAGCAGTGTTGGTAGCGGGGTGGGAACCCAGTACTTC. It codes for CASSVGSGVGTQYF.

In the case of this clone: The same CDR3 can be traced to other DNA sequences in this sample. This chain connects TRBV29-1 to TRBJ2-3; 11 nucleotides align to TRBD2. Germline loops: CDR1 SQVTM, CDR2 ANQGSEA. After removal of 6 bases from V and 6 bases from J, the junction contained 5 bases not matched to a gene. The CDR3 covers 13 residues. The CDR3 sequence: CSVLAGGGDTQYF. The CDR3 DNA is TGCAGCGTGCTAGCGGGAGGAGGGGATACGCAGTATTTT.